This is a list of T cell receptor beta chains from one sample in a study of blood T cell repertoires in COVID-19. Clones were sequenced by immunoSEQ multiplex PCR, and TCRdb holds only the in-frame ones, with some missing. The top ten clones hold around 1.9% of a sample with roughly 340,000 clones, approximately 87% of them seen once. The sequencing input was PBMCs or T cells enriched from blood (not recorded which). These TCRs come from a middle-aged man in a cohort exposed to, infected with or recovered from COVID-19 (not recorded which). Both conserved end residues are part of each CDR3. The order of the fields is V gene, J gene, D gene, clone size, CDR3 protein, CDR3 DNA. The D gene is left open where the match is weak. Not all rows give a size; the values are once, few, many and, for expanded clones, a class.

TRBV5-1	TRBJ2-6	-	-	CASSQTALGVPASGANVLTF	TGCGCCAGCAGCCAGACAGCATTGGGCGTCCCTGCATCCGGGGCCAACGTCCTGACTTTC
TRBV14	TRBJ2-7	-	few	CASSQSRVGEQYF	TGTGCCAGCAGCCAAAGCAGGGTTGGAGAGCAGTACTTC
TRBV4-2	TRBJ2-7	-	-	CASSQSANAYEQYF	TGTGCCAGCAGCCAATCTGCTAATGCCTACGAGCAGTACTTC
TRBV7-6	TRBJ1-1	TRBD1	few	CASSLENRGLGTEAFF	TGTGCCAGCAGCTTAGAGAACAGGGGTTTGGGAACTGAAGCTTTCTTT
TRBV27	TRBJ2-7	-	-	CASSLGLARAHEQYF	TGTGCCAGCAGTTTGGGACTTGCCAGGGCCCACGAGCAGTACTTC
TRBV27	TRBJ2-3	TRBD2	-	CASSLWTGGGTDTQYF	TGTGCCAGCAGTTTATGGACGGGAGGGGGCACAGATACGCAGTATTTT
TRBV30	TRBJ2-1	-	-	CAWRTSRSSYNEQFF	TGTGCCTGGAGGACTAGTCGGAGCTCCTACAATGAGCAGTTCTTC
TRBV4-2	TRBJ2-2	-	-	CASSQARGDTGELFF	TGTGCCAGCAGCCAAGCCCGCGGGGACACCGGGGAGCTGTTTTTT
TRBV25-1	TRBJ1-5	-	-	CASSDGQRGQPQHF	TGTGCCAGCAGTGACGGACAGCGGGGTCAGCCCCAGCATTTT
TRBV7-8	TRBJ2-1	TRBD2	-	CASSRGLAGAGNEQFF	TGTGCCAGCAGCCGAGGACTAGCGGGAGCGGGAAATGAGCAGTTCTTC
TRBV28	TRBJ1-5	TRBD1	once	CASSRRTGSNQPQHF	TGTGCCAGCAGTCGGCGGACAGGGAGCAATCAGCCCCAGCATTTT
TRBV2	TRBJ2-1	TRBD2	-	CASTTGLGSYNEQFF	TGTGCCAGCACTACGGGACTAGGGTCCTACAATGAGCAGTTCTTC
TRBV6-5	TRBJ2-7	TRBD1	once	CASRSGAGTGYEQYF	TGTGCCAGCAGATCGGGGGCCGGGACAGGGTACGAGCAGTACTTC
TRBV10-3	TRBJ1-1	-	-	CAIRVGGNPEAFF	TGTGCCATCAGAGTTGGGGGGAACCCTGAAGCTTTCTTT
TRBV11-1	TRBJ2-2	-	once	CASSLAGSPDTGELFF	TGTGCCAGCAGCTTAGCGGGCAGCCCCGACACCGGGGAGCTGTTTTTT
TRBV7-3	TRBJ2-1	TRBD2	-	CASSLIYGLAEPVSYNEQFF	TGTGCCAGCAGCTTAATTTATGGACTAGCGGAACCCGTCTCCTACAATGAGCAGTTCTTC
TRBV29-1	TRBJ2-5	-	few	CSVEEREGTHSYF	TGCAGCGTTGAAGAGCGTGAGGGGACACACTCGTACTTC
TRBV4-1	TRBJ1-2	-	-	CASSPFEVNYGYTF	TGCGCCAGCAGCCCCTTCGAGGTTAACTATGGCTACACCTTC
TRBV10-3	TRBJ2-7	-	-	CAISEFARTGEQYF	TGTGCCATCAGTGAGTTCGCGCGCACTGGCGAGCAGTACTTC
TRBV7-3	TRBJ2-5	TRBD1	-	CASSLTGQGWETQYF	TGTGCCAGCAGCTTAACAGGACAGGGTTGGGAGACCCAGTACTTC
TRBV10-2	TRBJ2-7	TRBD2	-	CASSDRTSGTYEQYF	TGCGCCAGCAGTGATAGGACTAGCGGAACCTACGAGCAGTACTTC
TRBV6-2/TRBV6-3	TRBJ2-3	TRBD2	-	CASSYGTSGSTDTQYF	TGTGCCAGCAGTTACGGAACTAGCGGGAGCACAGATACGCAGTATTTT
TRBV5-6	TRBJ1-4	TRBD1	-	CASSSTGVGEKLFF	TGTGCCAGCAGCTCGACAGGGGTGGGGGAAAAACTGTTTTTT
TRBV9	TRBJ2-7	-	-	CASSVGGETYEQYF	TGTGCCAGCAGCGTAGGGGGGGAGACCTACGAGCAGTACTTC
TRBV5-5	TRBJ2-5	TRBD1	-	CASSWRDRGETQYF	TGTGCCAGCAGCTGGAGGGACAGGGGAGAGACCCAGTACTTC
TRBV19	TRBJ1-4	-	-	CASSKTLGANEKLFF	TGTGCCAGTAGTAAGACCCTCGGGGCTAATGAAAAACTGTTTTTT
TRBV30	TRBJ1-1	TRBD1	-	CAWSVGQGNTEAFF	TGTGCCTGGAGTGTGGGACAGGGGAACACTGAAGCTTTCTTT
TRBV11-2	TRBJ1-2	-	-	CASSLGQTNYGYTF	TGTGCCAGCAGCTTAGGACAGACTAACTATGGCTACACCTTC
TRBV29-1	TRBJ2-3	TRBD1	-	CSVVDRGSVDTQYF	TGCAGCGTGGTGGACAGGGGCTCAGTAGATACGCAGTATTTT
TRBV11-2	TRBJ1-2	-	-	CASSLRPDRANYGYTF	TGTGCCAGCAGCTTAAGACCGGACAGAGCTAACTATGGCTACACCTTC
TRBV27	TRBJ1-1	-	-	CASSLLRGTEAFF	TGTGCCAGCAGTTTATTAAGGGGGACTGAAGCTTTCTTT
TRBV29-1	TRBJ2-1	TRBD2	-	CSVEGRTSGYNEQFF	TGCAGCGTTGAAGGCCGGACTAGCGGTTACAATGAGCAGTTCTTC
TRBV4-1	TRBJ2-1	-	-	CASSQVTGNNEQFF	TGCGCCAGCAGCCAAGTTACAGGAAACAATGAGCAGTTCTTC
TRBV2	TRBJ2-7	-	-	CASSVSDSFEQYF	TGTGCCAGCAGTGTTTCGGACAGTTTCGAGCAGTACTTC
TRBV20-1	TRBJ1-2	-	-	CSASGVWGYTF	TGCAGTGCTAGCGGGGTGTGGGGCTACACCTTC
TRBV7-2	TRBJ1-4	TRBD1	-	CASSPTRTGSNEKLFF	TGTGCCAGCAGCCCGACGAGGACAGGTTCAAATGAAAAACTGTTTTTT
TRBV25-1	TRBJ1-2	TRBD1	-	CASTEGTGAQTLYGYTF	TGTGCCAGCACCGAAGGGACAGGGGCCCAAACTCTCTATGGCTACACCTTC
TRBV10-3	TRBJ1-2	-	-	CAISEIPGRYTF	TGTGCCATCAGTGAGATCCCAGGCCGCTACACCTTC
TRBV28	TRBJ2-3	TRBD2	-	CASTAGGSTDTQYF	TGTGCCAGCACGGCGGGAGGTAGCACAGATACGCAGTATTTT
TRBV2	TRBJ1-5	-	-	CASGGGQQPQHF	TGTGCCAGTGGGGGAGGCCAACAGCCCCAGCATTTT
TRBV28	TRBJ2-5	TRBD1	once	CASSPYGQGGETQYF	TGTGCCAGCAGCCCTTACGGACAGGGGGGAGAGACCCAGTACTTC
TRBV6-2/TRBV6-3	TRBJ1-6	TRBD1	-	CASSYGGTGDSPLHF	TGTGCCAGCAGTTATGGGGGGACAGGGGACTCACCCCTCCACTTT
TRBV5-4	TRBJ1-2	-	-	CASSVGGDGLYGYTF	TGTGCCAGCAGCGTCGGGGGGGACGGACTGTATGGCTACACCTTC
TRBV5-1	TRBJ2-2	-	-	CASSGRGGSTGELFF	TGCGCCAGCAGCGGCAGGGGAGGGAGCACCGGGGAGCTGTTTTTT
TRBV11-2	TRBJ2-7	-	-	CASRSGYEQYF	TGTGCCAGCAGATCAGGGTACGAGCAGTACTTC
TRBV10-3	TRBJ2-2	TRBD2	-	CAIGGTSGIVGRTGELFF	TGTGCCATCGGGGGGACTAGCGGGATCGTAGGGAGGACCGGGGAGCTGTTTTTT
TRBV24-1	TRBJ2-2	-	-	CATSTPTGTGELFF	TGTGCCACCAGTACCCCAACCGGGACAGGGGAGCTGTTTTTT
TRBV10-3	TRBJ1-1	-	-	CAITPFRDTGTEAFF	TGTGCCATCACGCCTTTCCGGGACACTGGAACGGAAGCTTTCTTT
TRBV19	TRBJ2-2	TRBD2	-	CASSRTSGRARSTGELFF	TGTGCCAGTAGTAGGACTAGCGGGAGGGCGAGAAGCACCGGGGAGCTGTTTTTT
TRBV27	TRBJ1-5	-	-	CASSGRGNQPQHF	TGTGCCAGCAGTGGCAGGGGCAATCAGCCCCAGCATTTT
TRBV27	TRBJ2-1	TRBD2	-	CATRTSGRFYNEQFF	TGTGCCACCCGGACTAGCGGGAGATTTTACAATGAGCAGTTCTTC
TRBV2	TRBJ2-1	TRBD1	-	CASSGGTGEGEQFF	TGTGCCAGCAGTGGAGGGACAGGGGAAGGTGAGCAGTTCTTC
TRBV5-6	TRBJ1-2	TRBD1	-	CASSRRDRGYGYTF	TGTGCCAGCAGCAGACGGGACAGGGGATATGGCTACACCTTC
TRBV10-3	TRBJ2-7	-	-	CAIRGDSLGEQYF	TGTGCCATCAGGGGGGACTCGTTGGGAGAGCAGTACTTC
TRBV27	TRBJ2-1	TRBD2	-	CASSLAGGPYNEQFF	TGTGCCAGCAGTTTAGCGGGAGGGCCGTACAATGAGCAGTTCTTC
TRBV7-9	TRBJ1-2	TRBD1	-	CASSSDTGGGYGYTF	TGTGCCAGCAGCTCCGATACAGGGGGAGGCTATGGCTACACCTTC
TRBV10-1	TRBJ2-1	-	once	CASSETRGADYNEQFF	TGCGCCAGCAGTGAGACCCGAGGCGCGGACTACAATGAGCAGTTCTTC
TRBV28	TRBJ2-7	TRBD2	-	CASSALAGAGEQYF	TGTGCCAGCAGTGCACTAGCGGGAGCCGGGGAGCAGTACTTC
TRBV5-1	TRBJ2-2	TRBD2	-	CASSLRSSGNTGELFF	TGCGCCAGCAGCTTGCGGTCTAGCGGGAACACCGGGGAGCTGTTTTTT